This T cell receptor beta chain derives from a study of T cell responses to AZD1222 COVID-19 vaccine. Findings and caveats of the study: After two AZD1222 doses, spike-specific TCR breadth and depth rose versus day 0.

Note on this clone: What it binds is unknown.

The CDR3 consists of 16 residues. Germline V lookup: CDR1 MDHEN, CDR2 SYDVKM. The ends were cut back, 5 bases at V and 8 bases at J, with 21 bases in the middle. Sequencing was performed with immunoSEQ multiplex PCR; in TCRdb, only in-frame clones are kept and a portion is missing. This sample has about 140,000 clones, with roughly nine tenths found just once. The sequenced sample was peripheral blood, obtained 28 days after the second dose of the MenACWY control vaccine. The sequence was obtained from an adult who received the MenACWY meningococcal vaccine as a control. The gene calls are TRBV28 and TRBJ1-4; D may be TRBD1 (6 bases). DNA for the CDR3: TGTGCCAGCAGTCCCCGAATGACAGGCTATAACGAAAAACTGTTTTTT. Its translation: CASSPRMTGYNEKLFF.